This T cell receptor (beta chain) was identified in a study of cytotoxic CD8 clonotypes in ibrutinib-treated CLL. A remark on this clone: Its antigen is unknown.

Study findings and constraints: Clonality climbed at ibrutinib response, then dropped toward baseline at progression. Investigators sampled sustained-remission and progressing patients at differing times.

Trimming at V came to 3 bases and at J to 2 bases, leaving 10 bases not matched to a gene. This CDR3 comprises 16 residues. The germline gives CDR1 SGHDT, CDR2 YYEEEE. Data came from immunoSEQ multiplex PCR; TCRdb stores just in-frame clones and leaves some out. The table records fewer than 150,000 clones, approximately 81% of them present only once. The receptor's source is a human donor with chronic lymphocytic leukemia. This specimen was PBMCs, taken after 24 months of ibrutinib treatment. The chain links TRBV5-6 to TRBJ2-7; TRBD1 aligns across 8 bases. The CDR3 loop reads CASSYNLQGGPYEQYF. CDR3 coding DNA: TGTGCCAGCAGCTACAACCTACAGGGGGGTCCCTACGAGCAGTACTTC.